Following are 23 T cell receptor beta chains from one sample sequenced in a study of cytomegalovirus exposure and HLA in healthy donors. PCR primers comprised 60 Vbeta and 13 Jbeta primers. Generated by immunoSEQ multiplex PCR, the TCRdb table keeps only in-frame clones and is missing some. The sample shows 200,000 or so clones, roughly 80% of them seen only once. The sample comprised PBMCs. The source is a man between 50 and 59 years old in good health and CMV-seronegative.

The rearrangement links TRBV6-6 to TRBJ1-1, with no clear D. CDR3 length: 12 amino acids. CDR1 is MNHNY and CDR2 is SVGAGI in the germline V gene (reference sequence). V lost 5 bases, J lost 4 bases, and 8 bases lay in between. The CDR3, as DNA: TGTGCCAGCAGTGTACAAAGCACTGAAGCTTTCTTT. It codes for CASSVQSTEAFF.

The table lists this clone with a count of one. CDR3 bases: TGTGCCAGCAAGGCAGGGGCAGGCCAGCCCCAGCATTTT. As protein: CASKAGAGQPQHF. The chain recombines TRBV2 with TRBJ1-5; possible D gene TRBD1, 6 bases. The CDR3 has 13 amino acids. With 7 bases removed from V and 7 bases from J, the gap between germline ends came to 14 bases. Germline-derived CDR1 and CDR2 are SNHLY and FYNNEI.

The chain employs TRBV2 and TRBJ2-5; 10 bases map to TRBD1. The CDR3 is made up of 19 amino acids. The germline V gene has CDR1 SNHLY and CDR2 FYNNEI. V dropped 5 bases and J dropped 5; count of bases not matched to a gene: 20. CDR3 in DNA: TGTGCCAGCAGTCTCACGATGTGGGGTGACAGGGGGCGAGGGGAGACCCAGTACTTC. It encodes CASSLTMWGDRGRGETQYF.

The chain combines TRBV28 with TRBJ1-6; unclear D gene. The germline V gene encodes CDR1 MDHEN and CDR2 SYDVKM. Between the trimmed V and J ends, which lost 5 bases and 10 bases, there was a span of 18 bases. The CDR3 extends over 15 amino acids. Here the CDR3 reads CASSPAQVGASPLHF. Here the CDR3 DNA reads TGTGCCAGCAGTCCCGCCCAGGTGGGCGCCTCACCCCTCCACTTT.

The CDR3 DNA is TGTGCCAGCAGCGGAGGGACAGTCAGTTCCTATGGCTACACCTTC. Its protein is CASSGGTVSSYGYTF. The chain uses TRBV5-5 and TRBJ1-2; TRBD1 matches at 7 bases. Looked up from germline, CDR1 is SGHKS and CDR2 is YYEKEE (reference sequence). Trimming took 4 bases from V and 4 from J; bases not matched to a gene: 10. The CDR3 is 15 residues long.

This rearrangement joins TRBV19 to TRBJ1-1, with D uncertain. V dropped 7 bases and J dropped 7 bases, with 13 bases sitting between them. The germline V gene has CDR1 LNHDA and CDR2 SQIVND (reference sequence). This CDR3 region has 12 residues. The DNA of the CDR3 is TGTGCCAGTATAGCTGGAACCAATGAAGCTTTCTTT. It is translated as CASIAGTNEAFF.

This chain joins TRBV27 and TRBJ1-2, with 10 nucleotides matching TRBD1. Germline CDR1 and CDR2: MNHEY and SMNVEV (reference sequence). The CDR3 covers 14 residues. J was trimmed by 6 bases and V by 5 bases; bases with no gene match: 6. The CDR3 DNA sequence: TGTGCCAGCAGTGCCCGACAGGGGGCTCATGGCTACACCTTC. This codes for CASSARQGAHGYTF.

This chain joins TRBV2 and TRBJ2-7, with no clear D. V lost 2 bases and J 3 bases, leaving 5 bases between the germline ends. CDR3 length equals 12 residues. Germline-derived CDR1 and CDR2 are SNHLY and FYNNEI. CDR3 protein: CASSENSYEQYF. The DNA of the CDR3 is TGTGCCAGCAGTGAAAACAGCTACGAGCAGTACTTC.

The CDR3: CASSKDREQFF. CDR3 in DNA: TGTGCCAGCAGCAAGGACAGGGAACAGTTCTTC. V gene TRBV9 combines with J gene TRBJ2-1; 8 nucleotides agree with TRBD1. Germline V gene lookup returns CDR1 SGDLS and CDR2 YYNGEE. The CDR3 sequence is 11 residues long. V lost 4 bases to trimming and J lost 13 bases; unmatched junction nucleotides: 4. Variable domain in full (rest from reference TRBV9 and TRBJ2-1): DSGVTQTPKHLITATGQRVTLRCSPRSGDLSVYWYQQSLDQGLQFLIQYYNGEERAKGNILERFSAQQFPDLHSELNLSSLELGDSALYFCASSKDREQFFGPGTRLTVL.

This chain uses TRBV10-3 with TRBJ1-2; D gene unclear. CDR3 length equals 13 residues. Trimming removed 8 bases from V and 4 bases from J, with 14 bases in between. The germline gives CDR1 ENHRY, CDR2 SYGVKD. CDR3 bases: TGTGCCATCCAGGAACCCAATGGCTATGGCTACACCTTC. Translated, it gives CAIQEPNGYGYTF.

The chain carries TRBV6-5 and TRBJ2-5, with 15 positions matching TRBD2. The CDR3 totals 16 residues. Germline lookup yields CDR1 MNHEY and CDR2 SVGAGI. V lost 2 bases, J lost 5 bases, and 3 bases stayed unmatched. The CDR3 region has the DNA TGTGCCAGCAGTTACGGGACTAGCGGGGGGCGGGAGACCCAGTACTTC. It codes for CASSYGTSGGRETQYF.

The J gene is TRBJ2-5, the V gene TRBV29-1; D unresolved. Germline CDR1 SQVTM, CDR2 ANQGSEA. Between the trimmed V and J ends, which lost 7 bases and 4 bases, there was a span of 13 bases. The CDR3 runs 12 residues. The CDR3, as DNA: TGCAGCGCTGTCTACCCGGGAGAGACCCAGTACTTC. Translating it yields CSAVYPGETQYF.

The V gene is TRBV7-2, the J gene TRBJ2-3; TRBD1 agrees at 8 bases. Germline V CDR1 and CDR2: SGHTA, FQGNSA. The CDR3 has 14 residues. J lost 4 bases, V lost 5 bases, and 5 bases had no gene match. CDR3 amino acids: CASSADRESDTQYF. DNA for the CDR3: TGTGCCAGCAGCGCGGACAGGGAATCAGATACGCAGTATTTT. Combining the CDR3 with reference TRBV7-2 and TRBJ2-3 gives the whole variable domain GAGVSQSPSNKVTEKGKDVELRCDPISGHTALYWYRQSLGQGLEFLIYFQGNSAPDKSGLPSDRFSAERTGGSVSTLTIQRTQQEDSAVYLCASSADRESDTQYFGPGTRLTVL.

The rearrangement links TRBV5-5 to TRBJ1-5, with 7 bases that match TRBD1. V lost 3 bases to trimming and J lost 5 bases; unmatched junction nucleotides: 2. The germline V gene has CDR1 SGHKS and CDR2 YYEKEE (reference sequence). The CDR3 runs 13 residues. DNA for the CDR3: TGTGCCAGCAGCTCCCAGGGGGATCAGCCCCAGCATTTT. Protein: CASSSQGDQPQHF.

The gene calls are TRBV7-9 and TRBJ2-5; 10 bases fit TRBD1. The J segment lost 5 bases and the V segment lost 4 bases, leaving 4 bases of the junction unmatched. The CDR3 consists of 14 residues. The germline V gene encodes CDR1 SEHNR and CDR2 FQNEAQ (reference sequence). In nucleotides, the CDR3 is TGTGCCAGCAGCTGGGACAGGGGAGTCGAGACCCAGTACTTC. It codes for CASSWDRGVETQYF.

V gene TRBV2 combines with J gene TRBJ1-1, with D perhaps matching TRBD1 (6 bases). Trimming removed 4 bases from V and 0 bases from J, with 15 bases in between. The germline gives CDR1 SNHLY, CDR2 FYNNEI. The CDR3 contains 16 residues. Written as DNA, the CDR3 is TGTGCCAGCAGTGGGTTCGCAGGGGCTTTGAACACTGAAGCTTTCTTT. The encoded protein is CASSGFAGALNTEAFF.

The CDR3 protein is CASSLRLAGEAQYF. CDR3 DNA: TGTGCCAGCAGCCTCAGACTAGCGGGGGAGGCGCAGTATTTT. J is TRBJ2-3 and V is TRBV7-6; TRBD2 agrees at 12 bases. The junction had 7 bases not matched to a gene; V was cut back by 5 bases and J by 10 bases. The germline V gene has CDR1 SGHVS and CDR2 FNYEAQ. This CDR3 spans 14 amino acids.

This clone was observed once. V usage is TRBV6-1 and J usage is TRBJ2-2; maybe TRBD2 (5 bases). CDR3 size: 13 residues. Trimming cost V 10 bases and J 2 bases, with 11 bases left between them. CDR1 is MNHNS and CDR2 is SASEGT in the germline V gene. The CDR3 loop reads CAILTSNTGELFF. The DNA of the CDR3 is TGTGCCATTTTAACTAGTAACACCGGGGAGCTGTTTTTT.

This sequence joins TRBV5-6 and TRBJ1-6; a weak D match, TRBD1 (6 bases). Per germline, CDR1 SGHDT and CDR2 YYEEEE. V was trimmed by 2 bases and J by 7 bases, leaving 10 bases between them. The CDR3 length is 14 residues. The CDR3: CASSLQGRNSPLHF. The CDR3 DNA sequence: TGTGCCAGCAGCTTACAGGGCAGAAATTCACCCCTCCACTTT.

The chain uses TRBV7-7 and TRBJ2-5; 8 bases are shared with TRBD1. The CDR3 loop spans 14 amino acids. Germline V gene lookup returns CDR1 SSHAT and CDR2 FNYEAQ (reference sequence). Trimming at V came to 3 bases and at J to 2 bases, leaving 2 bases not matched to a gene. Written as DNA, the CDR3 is TGTGCCAGCAGCTTGGACAGGGCGCAAGAGACCCAGTACTTC. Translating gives CASSLDRAQETQYF.

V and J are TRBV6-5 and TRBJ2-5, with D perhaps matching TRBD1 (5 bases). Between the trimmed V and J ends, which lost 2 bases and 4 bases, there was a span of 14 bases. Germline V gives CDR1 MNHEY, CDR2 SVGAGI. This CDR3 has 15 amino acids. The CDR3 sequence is CASSYRLAGIETQYF. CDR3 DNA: TGTGCCAGCAGTTACAGGTTGGCAGGGATAGAGACCCAGTACTTC.

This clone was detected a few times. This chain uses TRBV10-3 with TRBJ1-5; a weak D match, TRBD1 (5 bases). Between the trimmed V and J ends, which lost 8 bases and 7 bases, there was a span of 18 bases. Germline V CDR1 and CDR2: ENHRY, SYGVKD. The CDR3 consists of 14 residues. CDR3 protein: CAIGGNALNQPQHF. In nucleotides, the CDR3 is TGTGCCATCGGGGGGAACGCCCTAAACCAGCCCCAGCATTTT.

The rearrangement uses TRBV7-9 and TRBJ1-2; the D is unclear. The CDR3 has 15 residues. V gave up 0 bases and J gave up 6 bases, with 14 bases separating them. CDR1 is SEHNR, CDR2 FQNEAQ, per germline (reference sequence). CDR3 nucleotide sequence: TGTGCCAGCAGCTTAGCGCCGGCTAGGTACGATGGCTACACCTTC. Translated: CASSLAPARYDGYTF.